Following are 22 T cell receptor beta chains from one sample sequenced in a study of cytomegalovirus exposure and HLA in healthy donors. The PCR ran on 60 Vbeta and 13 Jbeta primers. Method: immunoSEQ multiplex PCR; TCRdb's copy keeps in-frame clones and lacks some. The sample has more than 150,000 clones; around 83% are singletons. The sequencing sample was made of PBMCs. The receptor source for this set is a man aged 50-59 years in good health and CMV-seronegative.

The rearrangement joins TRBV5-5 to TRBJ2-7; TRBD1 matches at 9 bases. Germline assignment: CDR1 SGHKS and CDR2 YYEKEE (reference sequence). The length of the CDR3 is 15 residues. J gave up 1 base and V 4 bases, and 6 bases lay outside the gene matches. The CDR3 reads CASSVSGTGSYEQYF. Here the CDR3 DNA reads TGTGCCAGCAGCGTTTCCGGGACAGGGTCCTACGAGCAGTACTTC. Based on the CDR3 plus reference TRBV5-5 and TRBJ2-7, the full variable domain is DAGVTQSPTHLIKTRGQQVTLRCSPISGHKSVSWYQQVLGQGPQFIFQYYEKEERGRGNFPDRFSARQFPNYSSELNVNALLLGDSALYLCASSVSGTGSYEQYFGPGTRLTVT.

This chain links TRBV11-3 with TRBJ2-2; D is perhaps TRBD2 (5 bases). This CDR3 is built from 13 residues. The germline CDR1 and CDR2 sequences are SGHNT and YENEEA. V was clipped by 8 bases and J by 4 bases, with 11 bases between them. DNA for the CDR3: TGTGCCAGCCGGGGAGCCAGCACCGGGGAGCTGTTTTTT. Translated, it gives CASRGASTGELFF.

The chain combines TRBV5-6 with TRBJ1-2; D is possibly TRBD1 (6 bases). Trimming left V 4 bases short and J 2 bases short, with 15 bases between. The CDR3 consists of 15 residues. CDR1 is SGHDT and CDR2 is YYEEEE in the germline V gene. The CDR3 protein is CASSPGGGKNYGYTF. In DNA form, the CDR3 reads TGTGCCAGCAGCCCGGGGGGGGGCAAGAACTATGGCTACACCTTC.

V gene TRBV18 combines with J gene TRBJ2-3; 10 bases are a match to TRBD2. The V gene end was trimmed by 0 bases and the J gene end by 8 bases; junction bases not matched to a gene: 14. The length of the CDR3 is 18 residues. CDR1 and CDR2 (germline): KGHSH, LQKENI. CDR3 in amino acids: CASSPPRTSGFIGGTQYF. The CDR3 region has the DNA TGTGCCAGCTCACCACCGAGGACTAGCGGATTCATCGGCGGTACGCAGTATTTT.

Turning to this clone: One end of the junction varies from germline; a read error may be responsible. This CDR3 is CASSSSPGRTGSF. The DNA for the CDR3 is TGTGCCAGCAGCTCCAGTCCCGGCCGGACAGGTTCTTTT. The V gene is TRBV6-1, the J gene TRBJ1-1, with 7 bases fitting TRBD1. CDR3 length: 13 amino acids. In germline, CDR1 is MNHNS, CDR2 SASEGT.

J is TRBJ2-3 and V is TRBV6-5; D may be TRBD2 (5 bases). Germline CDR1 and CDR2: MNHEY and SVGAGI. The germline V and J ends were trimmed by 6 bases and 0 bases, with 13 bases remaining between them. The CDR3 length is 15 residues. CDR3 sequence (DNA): TGTGCCAGCAGACTCGGACTTCCTAGCACAGATACGCAGTATTTT. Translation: CASRLGLPSTDTQYF.

The CDR3 nucleotides are TGTGCCAGTGAAACCGGGACACCGCCAGAAAAACTGTTTTTT. Its protein product is CASETGTPPEKLFF. J is TRBJ1-4 and V is TRBV19, with D tentatively TRBD1 (6 bases). Trimming left V 8 bases short and J 8 bases short, with 18 bases between. Germline V gene data show CDR1 as LNHDA and CDR2 as SQIVND (reference sequence). The length of the CDR3 is 14 residues.

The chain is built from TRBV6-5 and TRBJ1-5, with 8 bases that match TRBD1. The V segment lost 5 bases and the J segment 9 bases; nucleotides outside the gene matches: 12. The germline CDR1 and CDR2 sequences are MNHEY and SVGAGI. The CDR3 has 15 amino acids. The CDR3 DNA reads TGTGCCAGCAGTGTTTTGACAGGGGCGTTGAGGCCCCAGCATTTT. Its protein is CASSVLTGALRPQHF.

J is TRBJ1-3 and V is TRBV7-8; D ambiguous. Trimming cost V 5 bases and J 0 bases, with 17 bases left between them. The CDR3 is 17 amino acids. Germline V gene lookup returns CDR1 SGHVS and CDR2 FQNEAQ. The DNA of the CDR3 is TGTGCCAGCAGCCTCATGGCCCGGGTGGGCTCTGGAAACACCATATATTTT. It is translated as CASSLMARVGSGNTIYF.

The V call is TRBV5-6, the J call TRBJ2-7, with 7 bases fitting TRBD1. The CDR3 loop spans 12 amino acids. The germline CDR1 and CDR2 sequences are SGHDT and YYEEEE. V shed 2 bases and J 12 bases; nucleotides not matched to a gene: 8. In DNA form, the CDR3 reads TGTGCCAGCAGCTTCGGACAGGAGGTTCTGTACTTC. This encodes CASSFGQEVLYF.

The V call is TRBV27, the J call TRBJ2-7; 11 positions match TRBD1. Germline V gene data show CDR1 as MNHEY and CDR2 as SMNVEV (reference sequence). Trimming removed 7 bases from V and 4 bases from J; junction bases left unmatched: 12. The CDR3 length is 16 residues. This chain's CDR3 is CASMDRTGTGGYEQYF. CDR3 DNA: TGTGCCAGCATGGACCGTACCGGGACAGGGGGTTACGAGCAGTACTTC.

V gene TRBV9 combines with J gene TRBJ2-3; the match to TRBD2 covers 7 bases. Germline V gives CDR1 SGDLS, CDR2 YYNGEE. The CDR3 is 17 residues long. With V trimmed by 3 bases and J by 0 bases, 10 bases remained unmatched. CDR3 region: CASSARRSGASTDTQYF. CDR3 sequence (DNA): TGTGCCAGCAGCGCGAGGCGGAGCGGGGCGAGCACAGATACGCAGTATTTT.

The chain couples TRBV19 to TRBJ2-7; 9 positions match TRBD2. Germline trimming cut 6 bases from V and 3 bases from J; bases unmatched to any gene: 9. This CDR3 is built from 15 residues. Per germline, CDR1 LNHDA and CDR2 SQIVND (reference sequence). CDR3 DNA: TGTGCCAGTAGCGACGGAGGCGGGGGGGACTACGAGCAGTACTTC. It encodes CASSDGGGGDYEQYF.

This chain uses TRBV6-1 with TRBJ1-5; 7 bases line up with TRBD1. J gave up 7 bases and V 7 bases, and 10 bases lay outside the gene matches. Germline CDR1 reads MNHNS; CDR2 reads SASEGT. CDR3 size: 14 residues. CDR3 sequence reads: CASTLTGVNQPQHF. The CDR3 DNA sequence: TGTGCCAGCACCCTAACAGGGGTTAACCAGCCCCAGCATTTT.

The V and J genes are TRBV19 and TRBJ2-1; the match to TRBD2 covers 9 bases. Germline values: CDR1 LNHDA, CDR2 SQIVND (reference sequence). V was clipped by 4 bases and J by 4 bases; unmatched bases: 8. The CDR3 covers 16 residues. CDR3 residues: CASSTLTSGRYNEQFF. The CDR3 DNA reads TGTGCCAGTAGTACGCTGACTAGCGGACGATACAATGAGCAGTTCTTC.

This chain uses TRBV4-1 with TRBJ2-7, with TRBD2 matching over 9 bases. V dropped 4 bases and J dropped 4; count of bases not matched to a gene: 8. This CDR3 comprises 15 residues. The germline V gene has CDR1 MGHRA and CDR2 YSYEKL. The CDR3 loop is CASSRPGTSRYEQYF. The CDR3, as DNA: TGCGCCAGCAGCCGCCCGGGGACTAGCAGATACGAGCAGTACTTC.

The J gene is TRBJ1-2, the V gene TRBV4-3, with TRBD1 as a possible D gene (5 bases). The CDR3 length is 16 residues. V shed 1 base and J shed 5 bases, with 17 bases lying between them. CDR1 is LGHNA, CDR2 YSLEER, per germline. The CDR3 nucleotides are TGCGCCAGCAGCCAAGGGGTGGGGGGACCGCCTTATGGCTACACCTTC. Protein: CASSQGVGGPPYGYTF.

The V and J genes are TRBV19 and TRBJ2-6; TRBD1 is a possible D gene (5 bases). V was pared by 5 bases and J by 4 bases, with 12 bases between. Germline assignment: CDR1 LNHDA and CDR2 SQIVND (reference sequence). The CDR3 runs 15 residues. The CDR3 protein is CASSEQGSGANVLTF. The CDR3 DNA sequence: TGTGCCAGTAGTGAGCAGGGATCCGGGGCCAACGTCCTGACTTTC.

This CDR3 is CASSSSRSNYWDNEQFF. For the CDR3, the DNA is TGTGCCAGCAGTTCTAGTCGTTCGAACTACTGGGACAATGAGCAGTTCTTC. This rearrangement joins TRBV27 to TRBJ2-1; D unclear. The germline gives CDR1 MNHEY, CDR2 SMNVEV (reference sequence). V was shortened by 4 bases and J by 5 bases, with 21 bases between the two germline ends. There are 17 residues in the CDR3.

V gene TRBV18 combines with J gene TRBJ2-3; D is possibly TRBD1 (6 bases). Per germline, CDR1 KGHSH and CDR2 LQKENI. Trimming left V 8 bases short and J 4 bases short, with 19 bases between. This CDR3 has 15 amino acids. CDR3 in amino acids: CASVPTGPAPDTQYF. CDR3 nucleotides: TGTGCCAGCGTACCTACAGGGCCTGCACCAGATACGCAGTATTTT.

As DNA, the CDR3 is TGTGCCAGCAGTTTACCTGCAGGGGGGCGGGAGGCCAGGGATGAGCAGTTCTTC. The encoded protein is CASSLPAGGREARDEQFF. V is TRBV28 and J is TRBJ2-1, with TRBD2 as a possible D gene (8 bases). The V gene's germline CDR1 is MDHEN and CDR2 SYDVKM. Trimming removed 2 bases from V and 8 bases from J, with 25 bases in between. The CDR3 has 18 residues.

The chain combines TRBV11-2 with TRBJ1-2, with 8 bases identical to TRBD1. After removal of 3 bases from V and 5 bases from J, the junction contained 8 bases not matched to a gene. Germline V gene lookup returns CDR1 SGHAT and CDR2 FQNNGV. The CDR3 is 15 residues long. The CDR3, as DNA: TGTGCCAGCAGCTTGAGACAGGGGTGGCTATATGGCTACACCTTC. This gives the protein CASSLRQGWLYGYTF.